The sequence of this T cell receptor beta chain was determined in a study of T cells after posttransplantation cyclophosphamide. Overall study findings and caveats: Recipient CMV seropositivity and CMV reactivation strongly tracked TRB clonality. Tissue-infiltrating T cells from skin or gut overlapped little with blood T cells. Donor-recipient repertoire similarity was low at 1-2 months, rising over year one.

Peripheral blood was collected from the related graft donor on the marrow donation day. TCRdb's table, derived via immunoSEQ multiplex PCR, lists solely in-frame clones and lacks some. The data hold 20,000 to 25,000 clones, with roughly 70% observed a single time. In the case of this clone: Its antigen remains unknown.

Trimming took 5 bases from V and 2 from J; bases not matched to a gene: 7. This CDR3 comprises 15 residues. Germline assignment: CDR1 SGHAT and CDR2 FQNNGV. The rearrangement joins TRBV11-2 to TRBJ2-3; 7 bases line up with TRBD1. The sequenced material came from memory CD4+ T cells sorted from PBMCs. This TCR was recovered from a woman in her sixties in good health, CMV-negative, and a related stem cell transplant donor. CDR3 protein: CASSHRDSLTDTQYF. CDR3 DNA: TGTGCCAGCAGCCACCGGGACAGCCTCACAGATACGCAGTATTTT.